A single sample is the source of the 31 T cell receptor beta chains below, sequenced in a study of shared clonotypes between healthy human individuals. Libraries were prepared by immunoSEQ multiplex PCR; TCRdb keeps only in-frame clonotypes and omits some of them. The table has fewer than 400,000 clones, roughly 70% seen once. Input material: memory CD4+ T cells sorted from blood. Stated subset: CD45RA-negative fraction. These receptors were obtained from a young man in good health.

This clone was detected only a few times. The chain has TRBV27 and TRBJ2-7; D ambiguous. The V end was cut by 4 bases, the J end by 0 bases, with 13 bases between. Germline assignment: CDR1 MNHEY and CDR2 SMNVEV (reference sequence). The length of the CDR3 is 15 residues. This CDR3 reads CASSSPGLSSYEQYF. The CDR3 region has the DNA TGTGCCAGCAGTTCCCCGGGCTTAAGCTCCTACGAGCAGTACTTC.

V and J are TRBV15 and TRBJ1-5; D is uncertain. The CDR3 consists of 17 residues. Between the trimmed V and J ends, which lost 4 bases and 0 bases, there was a span of 16 bases. The V gene's germline CDR1 is LNHNV and CDR2 YYDKDF (reference sequence). In nucleotides, the CDR3 is TGTGCCACCAGCACGACCTTGGAGGTCCATAGCAATCAGCCCCAGCATTTT. Translated, it gives CATSTTLEVHSNQPQHF.

The chain recombines TRBV11-2 with TRBJ2-5; D is unresolved. The V gene's germline CDR1 is SGHAT and CDR2 FQNNGV. The CDR3 runs 15 residues. V lost 2 bases and J 1 base, leaving 11 bases between the germline ends. For the CDR3, the DNA is TGTGCCAGCAGCTTATCTAGGGCAACCCAAGAGACCCAGTACTTC. Amino acid sequence: CASSLSRATQETQYF.

The genes are TRBV11-2 and TRBJ2-7; D is undetermined. Between the trimmed V and J ends, which lost 1 base and 5 bases, there was a span of 9 bases. CDR3 length: 13 residues. Germline lookup yields CDR1 SGHAT and CDR2 FQNNGV. DNA of the CDR3: TGTGCCAGCAGCTTAGGTCGGGCGGACGAGCAGTACTTC. Its protein is CASSLGRADEQYF.

This clone was observed a single time. The J gene is TRBJ2-4, the V gene TRBV7-2, with 8 nucleotides matching TRBD2. Germline trimming cut 5 bases from V and 5 bases from J; bases unmatched to any gene: 5. CDR1 and CDR2 (germline): SGHTA, FQGNSA. This CDR3 is 14 amino acids long. This CDR3 is CASSRGGAQNIQYF. CDR3 bases: TGTGCCAGCAGCCGGGGGGGAGCTCAAAACATTCAGTACTTC.

The chain couples TRBV6-1 to TRBJ2-1, with unresolved D. Germline values: CDR1 MNHNS, CDR2 SASEGT. The CDR3 length is 15 residues. The ends were cut back, 6 bases at V and 0 bases at J, with 12 bases in the middle. The CDR3 nucleotides are TGTGCCAGCAGCTCTCTTCTAAGCTCCTACAATGAGCAGTTCTTC. It specifies CASSSLLSSYNEQFF.

The rearrangement uses TRBV6-6 and TRBJ2-7; 7 bases line up with TRBD2. The CDR3 contains 15 residues. V was clipped by 7 bases and J by 4 bases; unmatched bases: 13. The V gene's germline CDR1 is MNHNY and CDR2 SVGAGI (reference sequence). The chain's CDR3 is CASIPSSGRIYEQYF. The CDR3 nucleotides are TGTGCCAGCATCCCCTCTAGCGGCCGGATTTACGAGCAGTACTTC.

V usage is TRBV5-1 and J usage is TRBJ1-6; the D gene is possibly TRBD1 (6 bases). The CDR3 totals 18 residues. Trimming pared 4 bases from V and 10 bases from J, leaving 27 bases between. Germline CDR1 is SGHRS and CDR2 is YFSETQ. Here the CDR3 reads CASSPKSGDPGRVSPLHF. The CDR3 DNA reads TGCGCCAGCAGCCCTAAATCAGGGGACCCAGGGAGGGTGTCACCCCTCCACTTT.

Notes on this clone: Different DNA sequences within this sample yield the same CDR3. The V call is TRBV28, the J call TRBJ2-7, with D possibly matching TRBD2 (6 bases). V shed 6 bases and J shed 4 bases, with 10 bases lying between them. This CDR3 has 12 amino acids. CDR1 and CDR2 (germline): MDHEN, SYDVKM. The CDR3 nucleotides are TGTGCCAGCAGCCTGGCGGGGTACGAGCAGTACTTC. This translates into CASSLAGYEQYF.

In its sample, this clone was seen a few times. V usage is TRBV4-2 and J usage is TRBJ2-7; a weak D match, TRBD1 (6 bases). The V gene's germline CDR1 is LGHNA and CDR2 YNFKEQ. V was cut by 3 bases and J by 2 bases, with 17 bases left in between. This CDR3 region has 16 residues. This chain's CDR3 is CASSQSDRSDPYEQYF. In DNA form, the CDR3 reads TGTGCCAGCAGCCAGTCGGACAGATCTGATCCCTACGAGCAGTACTTC.

This clone was recorded a few times. This chain uses TRBV28 with TRBJ2-1, with D maybe TRBD2 (6 bases). Trimming removed 10 bases at V and 8 bases at J, with 18 bases between. Per germline, CDR1 MDHEN and CDR2 SYDVKM. The CDR3 extends over 13 amino acids. CDR3 nucleotide sequence: TGTGCCACGCGGGACCCCCGGATGGATGAGCAGTTCTTC. Translated, it gives CATRDPRMDEQFF. Variable domain in full (rest from reference TRBV28 and TRBJ2-1): DVKVTQSSRYLVKRTGEKVFLECVQDMDHENMFWYRQDPGLGLRLIYFSYDVKMKEKGDIPEGYSVSREKKERFSLILESASTNQTSMYLCATRDPRMDEQFFGPGTRLTVL.

This clone was detected only a few times. The gene calls are TRBV7-6 and TRBJ2-7; TRBD2 agrees at 7 bases. CDR3 length equals 15 residues. CDR1 SGHVS and CDR2 FNYEAQ come from the germline V gene. Unmatched junction bases numbered 9, after V lost 5 bases and J lost 2 bases. CDR3 residues: CASSPRSGVTYEQYF. CDR3 bases: TGTGCCAGCAGCCCCCGGAGCGGGGTCACCTACGAGCAGTACTTC.

The chain joins TRBV5-6 to TRBJ1-2; D is unclear. Germline values: CDR1 SGHDT, CDR2 YYEEEE. V dropped 4 bases and J dropped 8 bases, with 12 bases sitting between them. The CDR3 runs to 12 residues. Written as DNA, the CDR3 is TGTGCCAGCAGCATACGTGGTCCCGGCTACACCTTC. Amino acid sequence: CASSIRGPGYTF.

This chain joins TRBV5-1 and TRBJ2-1; D perhaps matches TRBD1 (6 bases). There are 15 residues in the CDR3. Germline V gives CDR1 SGHRS, CDR2 YFSETQ. Trimming left V 6 bases short and J 2 bases short, with 15 bases between. The CDR3: CASTAEGDTYNEQFF. The CDR3 nucleotides read TGCGCCAGCACGGCAGAAGGGGACACCTACAATGAGCAGTTCTTC. Full variable domain (outside the CDR3, taken from reference TRBV5-1 and TRBJ2-1): KAGVTQTPRYLIKTRGQQVTLSCSPISGHRSVSWYQQTPGQGLQFLFEYFSETQRNKGNFPGRFSGRQFSNSRSEMNVSTLELGDSALYLCASTAEGDTYNEQFFGPGTRLTVL.

This chain links TRBV7-4 with TRBJ1-4; D is ambiguous. The V gene lost 1 base and the J gene lost 8 bases, with 11 bases spanning the gap. This CDR3 is 14 amino acids long. Germline-derived CDR1 and CDR2 are SGHVT and SQSDAQ. CDR3 in DNA: TGTGCCAGCAGCTTAGGTAGGGTTTGGGAAAAACTGTTTTTT. Translated: CASSLGRVWEKLFF.

This clone has just one count. This chain uses TRBV6-6 with TRBJ2-5, with no clear D. CDR3 size: 12 residues. The germline V gene encodes CDR1 MNHNY and CDR2 SVGAGI (reference sequence). Trimming took off 5 bases at V and 5 bases at J, with 9 bases between the two ends. CDR3 sequence reads: CASSTSMETQYF. The CDR3 nucleotides are TGTGCCAGCAGTACCAGTATGGAGACCCAGTACTTC.

The rearrangement uses TRBV5-1 and TRBJ2-5; perhaps TRBD1 as D (6 bases). Matching the DNA end better, TRBJ2-7 makes the J call doubtful. The germline V gene encodes CDR1 SGHRS and CDR2 YFSETQ. The CDR3 has 14 amino acids. CDR3 DNA: TGCGCCAGCAGCCTGAGCGGACAGAACTACGAGCAGTACTTC. Its protein product is CASSLSGQNYEQYF.

This sequence joins TRBV5-4 and TRBJ2-2; the D gene is possibly TRBD2 (6 bases). V was shortened by 7 bases and J by 7 bases, with 14 bases between the two germline ends. The germline V gene encodes CDR1 SGHNT and CDR2 YYREEE (reference sequence). CDR3 size: 13 residues. CDR3 sequence reads: CASQLGGDGELFF. For the CDR3, the DNA is TGTGCCAGCCAACTCGGGGGTGACGGGGAGCTGTTTTTT.

This chain uses TRBV6-6 with TRBJ2-1, with a possible D match to TRBD1 (6 bases). The CDR3 has 15 residues. The V and J ends lost 0 bases and 7 bases respectively, with 13 bases between them. The germline CDR1 and CDR2 sequences are MNHNY and SVGAGI (reference sequence). CDR3 DNA: TGTGCCAGCAGTTACTCGAAAGGGGGTAGGAATGAGCAGTTCTTC. This encodes CASSYSKGGRNEQFF.

This chain uses TRBV28 with TRBJ1-2; TRBD1 agrees at 7 bases. J gave up 8 bases and V 9 bases, and 9 bases lay outside the gene matches. CDR3 length equals 12 residues. Germline V CDR1 and CDR2: MDHEN, SYDVKM. The CDR3 spells CASEDRQGGYTF. Here the CDR3 DNA reads TGTGCCAGTGAGGACAGGCAAGGGGGCTACACCTTC.

Of note for this clone: Other DNA variants within this sample encode the same CDR3. This rearrangement joins TRBV30 to TRBJ1-1; D ambiguous. The germline V gene has CDR1 GTSNPN and CDR2 SVGIG (reference sequence). This CDR3 is 13 amino acids long. With 0 bases removed from V and 1 base from J, the gap between germline ends came to 6 bases. As DNA, the CDR3 is TGTGCCTGGAGTGTACGGGGGAACACTGAAGCTTTCTTT. It yields the protein CAWSVRGNTEAFF.

This chain connects TRBV5-1 to TRBJ2-7; 10 positions agree with TRBD1. This CDR3 spans 15 amino acids. Trimming took 2 bases from V and 9 from J; bases not matched to a gene: 11. Germline V gives CDR1 SGHRS, CDR2 YFSETQ. The CDR3 loop reads CASSLDGTGATGQYF. The CDR3 DNA reads TGCGCCAGCAGCTTAGATGGGACAGGGGCGACGGGGCAGTACTTC.

The chain joins TRBV18 to TRBJ1-1; no clear D. Germline V gene lookup returns CDR1 KGHSH and CDR2 LQKENI. With 2 bases removed from V and 3 bases from J, the gap between germline ends came to 7 bases. This CDR3 contains 13 residues. Here the CDR3 reads CASSPSADTEAFF. The DNA for the CDR3 is TGTGCCAGCTCACCATCGGCAGACACTGAAGCTTTCTTT.

The chain couples TRBV7-8 to TRBJ2-3; 7 bases fit TRBD1. The CDR3 has 14 amino acids. Germline CDR1 reads SGHVS; CDR2 reads FQNEAQ. V lost 1 base, J lost 4 bases, and 2 bases stayed unmatched. CDR3: CASSLDRGADTQYF. In nucleotides, the CDR3 is TGTGCCAGCAGCTTAGACAGGGGCGCAGATACGCAGTATTTT.

The gene calls are TRBV5-1 and TRBJ2-2; D tentatively reads TRBD1 or TRBD2 (6 bases each). In germline, CDR1 is SGHRS, CDR2 YFSETQ. This CDR3 comprises 14 residues. V was shortened by 0 bases and J by 9 bases, with 12 bases between the two germline ends. The CDR3 loop reads CASSLDGGGRELFF. CDR3 coding DNA: TGCGCCAGCAGCTTGGACGGGGGCGGGCGGGAGCTGTTTTTT.

The CDR3 nucleotides read TGTGCCAGCAGCTGGAAAGGGACGGACGAGCAGTACTTC. It is translated as CASSWKGTDEQYF. V and J are TRBV5-4 and TRBJ2-7; the D call may be TRBD1 or TRBD2 (5 bases each). Germline loops: CDR1 SGHNT, CDR2 YYREEE (reference sequence). Trimming cost V 3 bases and J 5 bases, with 12 bases left between them. The CDR3 contains 13 residues.

The chain joins TRBV13 to TRBJ2-2; TRBD2 might be the D (6 bases). Per germline, CDR1 PRHDT and CDR2 FYEKMQ (reference sequence). V lost 6 bases and J lost 4, with 12 bases in between. The CDR3 loop spans 14 amino acids. The CDR3 here is CASRRGGTTGELFF. The DNA of the CDR3 is TGTGCCAGCAGGCGAGGCGGGACCACCGGGGAGCTGTTTTTT.

This rearrangement joins TRBV6-5 to TRBJ2-4; 9 positions agree with TRBD1. CDR3 length: 15 amino acids. With V trimmed by 5 bases and J by 9 bases, 11 bases remained unmatched. The germline V gene has CDR1 MNHEY and CDR2 SVGAGI. CDR3 in DNA: TGTGCCAGCAGTATGAGGGGGACAGGGCTGGGCATTCAGTACTTC. It translates to CASSMRGTGLGIQYF.

The rearrangement uses TRBV28 and TRBJ2-7; 8 bases fit TRBD2. CDR1 MDHEN and CDR2 SYDVKM come from the germline V gene. There are 15 residues in the CDR3. With 6 bases clipped from V and 0 bases from J, the junction kept 7 bases outside the gene matches. This chain's CDR3 is CASSPASGHSYEQYF. CDR3 in DNA: TGTGCCAGCAGCCCCGCTAGCGGGCACTCCTACGAGCAGTACTTC.

The rearrangement joins TRBV9 to TRBJ2-1; TRBD1 might be the D (6 bases). In germline, CDR1 is SGDLS, CDR2 YYNGEE. The CDR3 totals 15 residues. The V end lost 2 bases, the J end lost 5 bases, and 14 bases lay between the germline ends. The chain's CDR3 is CASSVVQGTNNEQFF. CDR3 DNA: TGTGCCAGCAGCGTGGTACAGGGAACGAACAATGAGCAGTTCTTC.

The chain employs TRBV6-6 and TRBJ2-2; maybe TRBD2 (6 bases). CDR1 and CDR2 (germline): MNHNY, SVGAGI (reference sequence). This CDR3 contains 12 residues. V was shortened by 10 bases and J by 6 bases, with 12 bases between the two germline ends. This CDR3 is CAIRESAGELFF. CDR3 in DNA: TGTGCCATACGGGAGTCCGCCGGGGAGCTGTTTTTT.